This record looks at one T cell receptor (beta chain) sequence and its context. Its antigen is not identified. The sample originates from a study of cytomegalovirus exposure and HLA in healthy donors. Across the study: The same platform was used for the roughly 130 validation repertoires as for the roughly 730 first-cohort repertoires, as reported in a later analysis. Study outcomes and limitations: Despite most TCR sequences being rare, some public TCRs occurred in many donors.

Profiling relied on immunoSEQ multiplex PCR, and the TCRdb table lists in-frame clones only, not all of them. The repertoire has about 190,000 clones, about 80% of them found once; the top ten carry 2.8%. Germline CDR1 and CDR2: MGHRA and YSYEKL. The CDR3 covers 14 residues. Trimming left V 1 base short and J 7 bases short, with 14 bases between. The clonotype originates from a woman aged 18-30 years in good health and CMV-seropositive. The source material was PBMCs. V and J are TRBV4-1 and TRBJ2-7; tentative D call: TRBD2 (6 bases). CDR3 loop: CASSQVGEAEEQYF. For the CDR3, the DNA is TGCGCCAGCAGCCAAGTGGGGGAGGCGGAGGAGCAGTACTTC.